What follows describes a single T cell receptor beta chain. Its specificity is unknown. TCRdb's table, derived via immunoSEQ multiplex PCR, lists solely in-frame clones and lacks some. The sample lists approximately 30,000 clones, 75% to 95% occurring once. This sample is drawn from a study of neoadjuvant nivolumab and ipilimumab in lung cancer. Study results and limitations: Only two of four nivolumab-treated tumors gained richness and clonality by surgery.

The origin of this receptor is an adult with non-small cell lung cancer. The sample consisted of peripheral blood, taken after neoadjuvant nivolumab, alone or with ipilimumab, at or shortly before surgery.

The CDR3 DNA reads TGCAGTGCTAGAACCGGTCCCCTCCACTTT. It encodes CSARTGPLHF. The rearrangement uses TRBV20-1 and TRBJ1-6; D is uncertain. Germline V gene sequence: CDR1 DFQATT, CDR2 SNEGSKA (reference sequence). Trimming cost V 2 bases and J 13 bases, with 6 bases left between them. CDR3 length equals 10 residues.